This TCR beta chain emerged from a study of cytomegalovirus exposure and HLA in healthy donors. With regard to this clone: Its antigen remains unknown.

General study results and limits: A later analysis by the authors found several of the most significant clusters apparently linked to common viral pathogens. Sequencing probably produced one cluster of sequence variants that were highly shared. As a later analysis showed, a missense DCLRE1C variant was linked to trimming of TCR beta V- and J-genes.

In the PCR, 60 Vbeta and 13 Jbeta primers were used. Only in-frame clones appear in the TCRdb table, and some are missing; sequencing was by immunoSEQ multiplex PCR. The sample holds about 110,000 clones; 60% to 85% are singletons and the top ten take 1% to 1.5%. V lost 0 bases and J lost 2; bases outside the gene matches: 0. The CDR3 has 15 amino acids. Germline loops: CDR1 LGHNA, CDR2 YSLEER. Material: PBMCs. The chain joins TRBV4-3 to TRBJ2-7, with TRBD2 identical over 11 bases. This TCR was recovered from a woman aged 25 to 39 in good health and CMV-seronegative. The CDR3 nucleotides read TGCGCCAGCAGCCAAGATAGCGGGAGGGCCTACGAGCAGTACTTC. Protein product: CASSQDSGRAYEQYF.